Below, 10 T cell receptor beta chains from the same sample are listed, as sequenced in a study of T cell responses to AZD1222 COVID-19 vaccine (dated by TCRdb to about 2021). The sample's time point, from its label and the paper: baseline before first vaccination. Receptors were amplified or captured by the immunoSEQ multiplex PCR assay. Here the immuneACCESS table is served through TCRdb, limited to in-frame sequences with V and J called. Missing clones are a known gap in these copies; in checked studies unresolved V genes cover under half, and the rest lacks a known reason. This sample has around 95,000 clones in its table, and approximately 87% of those were observed once. 15% of the sample comes from the top ten. Specimen: peripheral blood, collected on day 0 of AZD1222 vaccination. Source of these receptors: an adult in good health.

The V and J genes are TRBV9 and TRBJ1-1; D unclear. Trimming removed 0 bases from V and 5 bases from J, with 5 bases in between. Germline CDR1 SGDLS, CDR2 YYNGEE. The length of the CDR3 is 12 residues. The CDR3 loop reads CASSVGGTEAFF. DNA of the CDR3: TGTGCCAGCAGCGTAGGAGGTACTGAAGCTTTCTTT.

This chain links TRBV10-3 with TRBJ2-2; TRBD2 aligns across 9 bases. The trim removed 4 bases at V and 0 bases at J, leaving 6 bases unmatched. Germline V lookup: CDR1 ENHRY, CDR2 SYGVKD. The CDR3 has 17 residues. CDR3 DNA sequence: TGTGCCATCAGTGCAGGGACTAGCCCCCCGAACACCGGGGAGCTGTTTTTT. This sequence encodes CAISAGTSPPNTGELFF.

The chain has TRBV19 and TRBJ1-2; the D gene is possibly TRBD1 (6 bases). The CDR3 has 15 residues. Germline CDR1 LNHDA, CDR2 SQIVND (reference sequence). Trimming removed 11 bases from V and 4 bases from J, with 23 bases in between. DNA of the CDR3: TGTGCCGTCGGGACATCCACGGGGCCGTTCTATGGCTACACCTTC. Protein product: CAVGTSTGPFYGYTF.

This chain uses TRBV12-5 with TRBJ1-5; D is uncertain. Germline values: CDR1 LGHNT, CDR2 FRNRAP. The CDR3 loop spans 16 amino acids. The V and J ends lost 1 base and 0 bases respectively, with 10 bases between them. The chain's CDR3 is CASGLGGLRSNQPQHF. For the CDR3, the DNA is TGTGCTAGTGGTTTGGGAGGGCTCCGTAGCAATCAGCCCCAGCATTTT.

This chain connects TRBV7-3 to TRBJ2-7; TRBD1 might be the D (5 bases). V was clipped by 2 bases and J by 6 bases, with 11 bases between them. The CDR3 sequence is 13 residues long. Germline lookup yields CDR1 SGHTA and CDR2 FQGTGA. The DNA for the CDR3 is TGTGCCAGCAGCTTACTTACAGGTTCCGAGCAGTACTTC. Translating it yields CASSLLTGSEQYF.

This clone is a singleton in its sample. The chain has TRBV5-8 and TRBJ1-5; D is undetermined. Trimming removed 6 bases from V and 4 bases from J, with 8 bases in between. Per the germline V gene, CDR1 is SGHTS and CDR2 is YDEGEE. The CDR3 is 12 residues long. CDR3 loop: CASTRLNQPQHF. The CDR3, as DNA: TGTGCCAGCACCCGACTAAATCAGCCCCAGCATTTT. Variable domain in full (rest from reference TRBV5-8 and TRBJ1-5): EAGVTQSPTHLIKTRGQQATLRCSPISGHTSVYWYQQALGLGLQFLLWYDEGEERNRGNFPPRFSGRQFPNYSSELNVNALELEDSALYLCASTRLNQPQHFGDGTRLSIL.

Turning to this clone: This specimen includes other DNA sequences encoding the same CDR3. The chain uses TRBV7-9 and TRBJ1-1; D call uncertain. This CDR3 is 12 amino acids long. Trimming cost V 1 base and J 6 bases, with 6 bases left between them. The V gene's germline CDR1 is SEHNR and CDR2 FQNEAQ (reference sequence). The CDR3 protein is CASSLEGAEAFF. The CDR3, as DNA: TGTGCCAGCAGCTTAGAGGGAGCTGAAGCTTTCTTT.

J is TRBJ1-2 and V is TRBV24-1; the match to TRBD1 covers 11 bases. The V and J ends lost 1 base and 8 bases, in that order; junction bases with no gene match: 8. Germline-derived CDR1 and CDR2 are KGHDR and SFDVKD. This CDR3 contains 16 residues. DNA for the CDR3: TGTGCCACCAGTGATTTTCCGGACAGGGGGCAGGAGGGCTACACCTTC. The encoded protein is CATSDFPDRGQEGYTF.

The chain uses TRBV7-9 and TRBJ1-2; tentatively, D is TRBD1 (5 bases). The V end lost 6 bases, the J end lost 3 bases, and 14 bases lay between the germline ends. CDR3 length equals 14 residues. Germline V gene sequence: CDR1 SEHNR, CDR2 FQNEAQ (reference sequence). The CDR3 region is CASRDGGADYGYTF. CDR3 in DNA: TGTGCCAGCAGGGATGGAGGGGCGGACTATGGCTACACCTTC.

This chain links TRBV29-1 with TRBJ1-4; 8 nucleotides match TRBD1. J gave up 8 bases and V 7 bases, and 9 bases lay outside the gene matches. CDR3 size: 13 residues. Germline-derived CDR1 and CDR2 are SQVTM and ANQGSEA. The CDR3 loop reads CSARQGSAEKLFF. CDR3 nucleotides: TGCAGCGCCCGACAGGGGTCGGCGGAAAAACTGTTTTTT.